This entry lists 20 T cell receptor beta chains sequenced from one sample in a study of T-cell memory formation after mild COVID-19. TCRdb ran MiXCR on the 5' RACE reads and lists one entry per CDR3 protein. The sample includes 110,000 to 150,000 distinct CDR3 sequences, approximately 25% seen only once; the top ten take around a quarter. Sequencing was carried out using PBMCs or a T cell subset sorted from them (not recorded which). These receptor sequences come from an adult woman who had mild COVID-19 (a few samples of this study predate the infection). Cell type and time point are not known.

This clonotype was seen a few times. CDR3 loop: CASTPEQGLTYEQYF. DNA for the CDR3: TGTGCCAGCACCCCAGAACAGGGGCTGACCTACGAGCAGTACTTC. The chain recombines TRBV12-3 or TRBV12-4 with TRBJ2-7; 7 bases agree with TRBD1. This CDR3 has 15 amino acids. The V and J ends lost 7 bases and 2 bases, in that order; junction bases with no gene match: 11.

This clonotype was picked up a small number of times. The chain recombines TRBV7-9 with TRBJ1-5, with D unresolved. CDR1 is SEHNR and CDR2 is FQNEAQ in the germline V gene (reference sequence). Between the trimmed V and J ends, which lost 5 bases and 2 bases, there was a span of 13 bases. The CDR3 is 15 amino acids. Written as DNA, the CDR3 is TGTGCCAGCAGCGGACCGGGCCTACGCAATCAGCCCCAGCATTTT. Its translation: CASSGPGLRNQPQHF.

The sample holds a few counts of this clonotype. V is TRBV24-1 and J is TRBJ2-1, with D perhaps TRBD1 (6 bases). Germline CDR1 reads KGHDR; CDR2 reads SFDVKD. The V and J ends lost 4 bases and 8 bases respectively, with 11 bases between them. The CDR3 has 13 amino acids. CDR3 in DNA: TGTGCCACCAGTGAAGAGGGGGTCTATGAGCAGTTCTTC. As protein: CATSEEGVYEQFF.

The gene calls are TRBV19 and TRBJ1-5, with TRBD1 as a possible D gene (5 bases). CDR1 is LNHDA, CDR2 SQIVND, per germline (reference sequence). The CDR3 is 13 residues long. Between the trimmed V and J ends, which lost 8 bases and 0 bases, there was a span of 8 bases. The CDR3 nucleotides read TGTGCCAGTCAGGGTTATAGCAATCAGCCCCAGCATTTT. Its translation is CASQGYSNQPQHF.

The chain uses TRBV2 and TRBJ1-2, with D hard to call. Deletions cut 0 bases from V and 5 bases from J, with 7 bases between. The CDR3 runs to 13 residues. The germline V gene encodes CDR1 SNHLY and CDR2 FYNNEI. The CDR3, as DNA: TGTGCCAGCAGTGAAGCTCGTATTTATGGCTACACCTTC. Translation gives CASSEARIYGYTF.

The chain links TRBV20-1 to TRBJ2-7; D uncertain. The CDR3 consists of 16 residues. The germline V gene has CDR1 DFQATT and CDR2 SNEGSKA (reference sequence). V lost 2 bases to trimming and J lost 2 bases, with 19 bases between them. This chain's CDR3 is CSARSALGRSPYEQYF. CDR3 nucleotide sequence: TGCAGTGCTAGATCAGCCCTGGGCAGGTCACCCTACGAGCAGTACTTC.

The rearrangement joins TRBV9 to TRBJ2-1; D gene uncertain. This CDR3 region has 12 residues. V was pared by 4 bases and J by 7 bases, with 9 bases between. Germline V lookup: CDR1 SGDLS, CDR2 YYNGEE. The CDR3 is CASSTPSNEQFF. The CDR3 DNA follows: TGTGCCAGCAGCACCCCCAGTAATGAGCAGTTCTTC.

This chain connects TRBV4-3 to TRBJ2-1, with D hard to call. Germline values: CDR1 LGHNA, CDR2 YSLEER. The CDR3 consists of 16 residues. V gave up 0 bases and J gave up 6 bases, with 15 bases separating them. CDR3 DNA: TGCGCCAGCAGCCAAGATCCTGGGAAAACCACCAATGAGCAGTTCTTC. This gives the protein CASSQDPGKTTNEQFF.

The rearrangement uses TRBV11-2 and TRBJ1-1; maybe TRBD1 (5 bases). The germline V and J ends were trimmed by 5 bases and 1 base, with 11 bases remaining between them. Germline loops: CDR1 SGHAT, CDR2 FQNNGV. The CDR3 runs to 14 residues. The chain's CDR3 is CASSQEGTNTEAFF. DNA of the CDR3: TGTGCCAGCAGCCAGGAGGGGACGAACACTGAAGCTTTCTTT.

The chain carries TRBV6-6 and TRBJ1-2, with a possible D match to TRBD1 (6 bases). In germline, CDR1 is MNHNY, CDR2 SVGAGI (reference sequence). CDR3 size: 13 residues. V shed 5 bases and J shed 4 bases, with 11 bases lying between them. CDR3 loop: CASSPQGSYGYTF. CDR3 nucleotide sequence: TGTGCCAGCAGTCCTCAGGGGAGCTATGGCTACACCTTC.

The chain combines TRBV10-3 with TRBJ2-1; 8 bases map to TRBD2. The CDR3 contains 14 residues. The V and J ends lost 3 bases and 8 bases, in that order; junction bases with no gene match: 6. CDR1 ENHRY and CDR2 SYGVKD come from the germline V gene. For the CDR3, the DNA is TGTGCCATCAGTGACCGGGGGGGACCCCATGAGCAGTTCTTC. Translation gives CAISDRGGPHEQFF.

This clonotype counts as medium-sized. The chain recombines TRBV20-1 with TRBJ2-1; TRBD2 matches 9 bases. CDR3 length equals 14 residues. The junction had 3 bases not matched to a gene; V was cut back by 3 bases and J by 3 bases. In germline, CDR1 is DFQATT, CDR2 SNEGSKA (reference sequence). This CDR3 reads CSARTSGDYNEQFF. Here the CDR3 DNA reads TGCAGTGCTAGGACTAGCGGAGACTACAATGAGCAGTTCTTC.

There are a few counts of this clonotype. The chain uses TRBV7-9 and TRBJ1-2, with D possibly matching TRBD1 (5 bases). The CDR3 runs to 12 residues. The germline V and J ends were trimmed by 5 bases and 8 bases, with 12 bases remaining between them. Germline values: CDR1 SEHNR, CDR2 FQNEAQ (reference sequence). CDR3 nucleotide sequence: TGTGCCAGCAGCGTCCCCGGGGACGGCTACACCTTC. Translated, it gives CASSVPGDGYTF.

The J gene is TRBJ1-5, the V gene TRBV12-3 or TRBV12-4; tentative D call: TRBD1 (5 bases). V was clipped by 3 bases and J by 3 bases, with 9 bases between them. The CDR3 spans 14 residues. CDR3 sequence (DNA): TGTGCCAGCAGTTTCGGAGGGGTCAATCAGCCCCAGCATTTT. This gives the protein CASSFGGVNQPQHF.

This rearrangement joins TRBV9 to TRBJ2-7; possible D gene TRBD2, 6 bases. This CDR3 region has 15 residues. V gave up 4 bases and J gave up 4 bases, with 18 bases separating them. Germline loops: CDR1 SGDLS, CDR2 YYNGEE. CDR3 DNA sequence: TGTGCCAGCAGCCCAGGGTCCGGGAGTTGGTACGAGCAGTACTTC. Translation: CASSPGSGSWYEQYF. Full variable domain (rest looked up from reference TRBV9 and TRBJ2-7): DSGVTQTPKHLITATGQRVTLRCSPRSGDLSVYWYQQSLDQGLQFLIQYYNGEERAKGNILERFSAQQFPDLHSELNLSSLELGDSALYFCASSPGSGSWYEQYFGPGTRLTVT.

Only one count was recorded for this clonotype. This sequence joins TRBV15 and TRBJ2-2, with D unclear. The CDR3 has 14 residues. V was pared by 8 bases and J by 1 base, with 11 bases between. Germline values: CDR1 LNHNV, CDR2 YYDKDF (reference sequence). The CDR3 spells CATVGALNTGELFF. The DNA for the CDR3 is TGTGCCACCGTGGGTGCACTGAACACCGGGGAGCTGTTTTTT. Filled out from reference TRBV15 and TRBJ2-2, the complete variable domain reads DAMVIQNPRYQVTQFGKPVTLSCSQTLNHNVMYWYQQKSSQAPKLLFHYYDKDFNNEADTPDNFQSRRPNTSFCFLDIRSPGLGDTAMYLCATVGALNTGELFFGEGSRLTVL.

The chain joins TRBV5-1 to TRBJ2-1, with 13 positions matching TRBD2. CDR1 and CDR2 from the germline V gene are SGHRS and YFSETQ. V lost 4 bases and J lost 5; bases outside the gene matches: 3. The CDR3 is made up of 15 amino acids. Written as DNA, the CDR3 is TGCGCCAGCAGCCCCGGGACTAGCGGGGACAATGAGCAGTTCTTC. This translates into CASSPGTSGDNEQFF.

The rearrangement uses TRBV6-5 and TRBJ2-5; perhaps TRBD1 as D (6 bases). Trimming removed 6 bases at V and 2 bases at J, with 10 bases between. The CDR3 loop spans 13 amino acids. Germline CDR1 is MNHEY and CDR2 is SVGAGI. The CDR3 protein is CASSRTEQETQYF. In DNA, the CDR3 is TGTGCCAGCAGCCGGACAGAACAAGAGACCCAGTACTTC.

The chain is built from TRBV6-2 or TRBV6-3 and TRBJ2-2; D unclear. The CDR3 totals 14 residues. Germline CDR1 and CDR2: MNHEY and SVGEGT. V gave up 5 bases and J gave up 3 bases, with 10 bases separating them. The CDR3 here is CASSTQEHTGELFF. The CDR3 DNA sequence: TGTGCCAGCAGTACCCAGGAACACACCGGGGAGCTGTTTTTT.

The chain uses TRBV11-3 and TRBJ1-1; tentatively, D is TRBD1 (5 bases). Deletions cut 7 bases from V and 4 bases from J, with 19 bases between. This CDR3 comprises 15 residues. Germline assignment: CDR1 SGHNT and CDR2 YENEEA. CDR3 amino acids: CASNSRGDRFTEAFF. CDR3 sequence (DNA): TGTGCCAGCAACTCACGAGGGGATCGTTTCACTGAAGCTTTCTTT.